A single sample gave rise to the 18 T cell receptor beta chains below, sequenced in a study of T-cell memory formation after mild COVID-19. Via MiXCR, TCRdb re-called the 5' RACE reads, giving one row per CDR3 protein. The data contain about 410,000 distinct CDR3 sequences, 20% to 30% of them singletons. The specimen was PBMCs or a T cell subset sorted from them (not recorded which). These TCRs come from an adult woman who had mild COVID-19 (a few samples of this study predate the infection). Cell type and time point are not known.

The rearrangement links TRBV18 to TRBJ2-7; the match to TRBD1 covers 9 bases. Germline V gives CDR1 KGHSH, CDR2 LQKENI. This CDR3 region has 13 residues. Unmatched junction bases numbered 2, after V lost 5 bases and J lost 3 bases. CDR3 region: CASSKDRGYEQYF. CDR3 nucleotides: TGTGCCAGCTCAAAGGACAGGGGCTACGAGCAGTACTTC.

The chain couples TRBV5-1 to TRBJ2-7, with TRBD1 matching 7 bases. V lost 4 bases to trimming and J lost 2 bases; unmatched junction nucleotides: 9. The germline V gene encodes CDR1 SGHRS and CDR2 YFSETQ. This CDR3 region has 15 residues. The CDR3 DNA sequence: TGCGCCAGCAGCACTGCACAGGGGCCGACCTACGAGCAGTACTTC. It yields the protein CASSTAQGPTYEQYF.

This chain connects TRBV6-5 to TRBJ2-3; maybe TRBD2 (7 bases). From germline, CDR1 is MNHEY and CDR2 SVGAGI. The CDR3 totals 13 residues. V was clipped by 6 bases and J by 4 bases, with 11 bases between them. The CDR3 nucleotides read TGTGCCAGCAGCAAGGGGGGGGCAGATACGCAGTATTTT. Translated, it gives CASSKGGADTQYF.

CDR3 loop: CATSPGANSYEQYF. CDR3 nucleotide sequence: TGTGCCACCAGTCCCGGGGCGAACTCCTACGAGCAGTACTTC. The chain has TRBV24-1 and TRBJ2-7; D assignment may be TRBD1 or TRBD2 (5 bases each). This CDR3 comprises 14 residues. Germline V gene sequence: CDR1 KGHDR, CDR2 SFDVKD. V was trimmed by 6 bases and J by 0 bases, leaving 11 bases between them.

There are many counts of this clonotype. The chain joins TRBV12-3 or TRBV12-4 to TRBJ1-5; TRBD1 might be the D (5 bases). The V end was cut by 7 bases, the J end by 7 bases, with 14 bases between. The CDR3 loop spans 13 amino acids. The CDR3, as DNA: TGTGCCAGCACCCGGCAGGGACCGCAGCCCCAGCATTTT. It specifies CASTRQGPQPQHF.

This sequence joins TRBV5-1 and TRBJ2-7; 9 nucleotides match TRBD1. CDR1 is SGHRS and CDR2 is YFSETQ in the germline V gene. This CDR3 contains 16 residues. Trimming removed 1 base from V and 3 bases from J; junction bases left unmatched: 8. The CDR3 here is CASSLPAGTGSYEQYF. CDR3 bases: TGCGCCAGCAGCTTGCCCGCCGGGACAGGGAGCTACGAGCAGTACTTC.

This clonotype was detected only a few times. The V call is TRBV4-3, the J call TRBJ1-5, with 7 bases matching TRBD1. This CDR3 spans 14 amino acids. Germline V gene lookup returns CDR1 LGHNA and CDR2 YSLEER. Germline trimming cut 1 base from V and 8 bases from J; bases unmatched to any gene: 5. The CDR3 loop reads CASSQGQGEEPQHF. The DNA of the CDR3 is TGCGCCAGCAGCCAAGGACAGGGTGAGGAGCCCCAGCATTTT.

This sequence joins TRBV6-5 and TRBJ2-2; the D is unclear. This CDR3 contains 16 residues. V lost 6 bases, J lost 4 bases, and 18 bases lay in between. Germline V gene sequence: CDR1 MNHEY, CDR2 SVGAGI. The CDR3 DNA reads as TGTGCCAGCAGGGTAAAGGGCCCGTGGGGCACCGGGGAGCTGTTTTTT. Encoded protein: CASRVKGPWGTGELFF.

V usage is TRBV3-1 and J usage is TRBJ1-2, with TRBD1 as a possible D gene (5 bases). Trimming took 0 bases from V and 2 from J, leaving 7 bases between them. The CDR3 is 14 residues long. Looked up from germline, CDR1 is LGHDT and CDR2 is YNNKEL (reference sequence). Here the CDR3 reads CASSQDGTNYGYTF. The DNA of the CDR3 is TGTGCCAGCAGCCAAGATGGGACGAACTATGGCTACACCTTC.

The chain's CDR3 is CASSPAPRTGAYEQYF. In DNA form, the CDR3 reads TGTGCCAGCTCACCAGCCCCCCGGACAGGTGCCTACGAGCAGTACTTC. The V gene is TRBV18, the J gene TRBJ2-7, with 7 bases aligning to TRBD1. The junction had 9 bases not matched to a gene; V was cut back by 2 bases and J by 2 bases. CDR1 KGHSH and CDR2 LQKENI come from the germline V gene. There are 16 residues in the CDR3.

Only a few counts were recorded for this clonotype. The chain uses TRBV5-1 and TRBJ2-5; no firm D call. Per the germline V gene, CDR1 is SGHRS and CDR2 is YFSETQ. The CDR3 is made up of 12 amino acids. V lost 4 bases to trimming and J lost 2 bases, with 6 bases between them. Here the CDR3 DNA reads TGCGCCAGCAGCAACCCTCAAGAGACCCAGTACTTC. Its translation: CASSNPQETQYF.

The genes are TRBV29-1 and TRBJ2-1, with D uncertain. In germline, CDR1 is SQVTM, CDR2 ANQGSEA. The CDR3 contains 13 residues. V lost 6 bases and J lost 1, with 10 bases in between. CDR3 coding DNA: TGCAGCGTGTTATGGTGGTCCTACAATGAGCAGTTCTTC. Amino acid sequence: CSVLWWSYNEQFF.

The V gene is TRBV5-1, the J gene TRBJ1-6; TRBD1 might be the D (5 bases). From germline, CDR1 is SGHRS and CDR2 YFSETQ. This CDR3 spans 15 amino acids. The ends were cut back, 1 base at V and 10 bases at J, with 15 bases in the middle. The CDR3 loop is CASSLSRDQGSPLHF. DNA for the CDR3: TGCGCCAGCAGCTTGTCCCGGGACCAGGGATCACCCCTCCACTTT.

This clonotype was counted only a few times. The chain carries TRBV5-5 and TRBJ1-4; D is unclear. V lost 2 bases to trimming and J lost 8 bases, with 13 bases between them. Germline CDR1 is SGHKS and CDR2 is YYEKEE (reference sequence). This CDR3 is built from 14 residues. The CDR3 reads CASSFEFTSEKLFF. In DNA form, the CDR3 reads TGTGCCAGCAGCTTCGAGTTTACGAGCGAAAAACTGTTTTTT. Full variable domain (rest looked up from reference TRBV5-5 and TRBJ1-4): DAGVTQSPTHLIKTRGQQVTLRCSPISGHKSVSWYQQVLGQGPQFIFQYYEKEERGRGNFPDRFSARQFPNYSSELNVNALLLGDSALYLCASSFEFTSEKLFFGSGTQLSVL.

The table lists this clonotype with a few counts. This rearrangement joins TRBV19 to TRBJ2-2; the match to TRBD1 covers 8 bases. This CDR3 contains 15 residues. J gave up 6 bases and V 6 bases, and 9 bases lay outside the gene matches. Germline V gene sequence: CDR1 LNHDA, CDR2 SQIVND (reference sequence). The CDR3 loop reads CASRNTGGRSGELFF. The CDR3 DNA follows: TGTGCCAGTAGGAATACAGGGGGAAGGTCCGGGGAGCTGTTTTTT.

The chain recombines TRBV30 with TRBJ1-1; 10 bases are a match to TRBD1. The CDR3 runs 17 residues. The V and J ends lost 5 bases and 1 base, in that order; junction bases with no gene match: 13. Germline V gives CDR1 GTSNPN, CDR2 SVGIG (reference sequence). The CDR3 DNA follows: TGTGCCTGGGTGCCGTTGGGACAGGGGTCAAAGAACACTGAAGCTTTCTTT. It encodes CAWVPLGQGSKNTEAFF.

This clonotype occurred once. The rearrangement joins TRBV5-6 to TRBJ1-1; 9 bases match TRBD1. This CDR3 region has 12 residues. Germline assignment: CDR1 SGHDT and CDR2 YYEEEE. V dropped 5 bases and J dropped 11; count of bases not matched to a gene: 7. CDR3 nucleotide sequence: TGTGCCAGCAGTACTGGACAGGGGAGGGCTTTCTTT. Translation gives CASSTGQGRAFF.

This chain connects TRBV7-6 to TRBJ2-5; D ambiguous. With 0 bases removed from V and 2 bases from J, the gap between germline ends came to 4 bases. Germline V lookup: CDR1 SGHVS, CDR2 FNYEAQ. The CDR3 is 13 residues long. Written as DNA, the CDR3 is TGTGCCAGCAGCTTAGCCCGACAAGAGACCCAGTACTTC. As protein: CASSLARQETQYF.